These 19 T cell receptor beta chains were sequenced from one sample in a study of beta chain features in type 1 diabetes. Reverse transcription of all isolated RNA meant that expressed TCRB transcripts were sequenced. The protocol was immunoSEQ multiplex PCR, while the TCRdb copy is restricted to in-frame clones and leaves out a portion. The sample lists around 400,000 clones, roughly 12% occurring once. Sample: naive CD4+ T cells from blood. The receptors come from a man aged 18 to 29 in good health.

CDR3 DNA: TGTGCCAGCAGCTTGGACAGGGGGTCTGGGGAGCAGTACTTC. As protein: CASSLDRGSGEQYF. The V call is TRBV5-4, the J call TRBJ2-7; 8 bases match TRBD1. The CDR3 runs 14 residues. CDR1 and CDR2 from the germline V gene are SGHNT and YYREEE (reference sequence). The ends lost 0 bases at V and 7 bases at J; junction bases unmatched: 6.

J is TRBJ1-5 and V is TRBV5-1, with 11 positions matching TRBD1. The CDR3 is 14 amino acids. Germline V gene lookup returns CDR1 SGHRS and CDR2 YFSETQ. After removal of 4 bases from V and 6 bases from J, the junction contained 3 bases not matched to a gene. The CDR3 reads CASSGGTGGQPQHF. CDR3 nucleotides: TGCGCCAGCAGCGGCGGGACAGGGGGTCAGCCCCAGCATTTT.

Only a few counts were recorded for this clone. The chain combines TRBV28 with TRBJ1-1; 9 positions match TRBD1. Germline CDR1 reads MDHEN; CDR2 reads SYDVKM. The CDR3 extends over 20 amino acids. V shed 6 bases and J 4 bases; nucleotides not matched to a gene: 24. The DNA of the CDR3 is TGTGCCAGCAGGCGACGTTTCGGACAGGGGCGAGGATCCGGGTTCACTGAAGCTTTCTTT. This codes for CASRRRFGQGRGSGFTEAFF.

J is TRBJ2-7 and V is TRBV30; TRBD1 might be the D (6 bases). V was pared by 5 bases and J by 6 bases, with 20 bases between. The CDR3 has 14 amino acids. CDR1 and CDR2 (germline): GTSNPN, SVGIG (reference sequence). CDR3 nucleotides: TGTGCCTGGGCCAGTCCAGGGGCCGCCTCCGAGCAGTACTTC. This codes for CAWASPGAASEQYF. Using reference TRBV30 and TRBJ2-7 for the parts outside the CDR3, the full variable domain is SQTIHQWPATLVQPVGSPLSLECTVEGTSNPNLYWYRQAAGRGLQLLFYSVGIGQISSEVPQNLSASRPQDRQFILSSKKLLLSDSGFYLCAWASPGAASEQYFGPGTRLTVT.

The chain carries TRBV10-3 and TRBJ1-5; TRBD1 is a possible D gene (6 bases). Deletions cut 5 bases from V and 5 bases from J, with 10 bases between. Germline assignment: CDR1 ENHRY and CDR2 SYGVKD. This CDR3 spans 13 amino acids. The CDR3 DNA sequence: TGTGCCATCAGTAAATACAGGGATCAGCCCCAGCATTTT. It is translated as CAISKYRDQPQHF.

The sample holds a few counts of this clone. The chain carries TRBV4-1 and TRBJ2-7; 9 bases are a match to TRBD1. Germline loops: CDR1 MGHRA, CDR2 YSYEKL. The CDR3 length is 15 residues. Trimming took 3 bases from V and 5 from J; bases not matched to a gene: 8. The CDR3 DNA is TGCGCCAGCAGCCACCCTGGACAGGGGTCCCACGAGCAGTACTTC. It translates to CASSHPGQGSHEQYF.

This clone was seen only a few times. CDR3 amino acids: CASSPGTRTPPYTGELFF. CDR3 DNA sequence: TGTGCCAGCTCTCCCGGGACTAGAACACCCCCATACACCGGGGAGCTGTTTTTT. V is TRBV7-9 and J is TRBJ2-2, with 8 nucleotides matching TRBD2. CDR3 length: 18 amino acids. Germline V gene lookup returns CDR1 SEHNR and CDR2 FQNEAQ (reference sequence). V gave up 8 bases and J gave up 3 bases; unmatched junction bases: 17.

The sample holds a few counts of this clone. The genes are TRBV30 and TRBJ1-6; tentative D call: TRBD1 (6 bases). Between the trimmed V and J ends, which lost 0 bases and 6 bases, there was a span of 18 bases. This CDR3 has 17 residues. Germline lookup yields CDR1 GTSNPN and CDR2 SVGIG (reference sequence). The CDR3 DNA follows: TGTGCCTGGAGTGTCGGGCCCCGGACAGACCTTAATTCACCCCTCCACTTT. It yields the protein CAWSVGPRTDLNSPLHF.

CDR3 nucleotides: TGTGCCAGTAGTACGGGACAGGGGTACGAGCAGTACTTC. This codes for CASSTGQGYEQYF. The rearrangement joins TRBV19 to TRBJ2-7; TRBD1 agrees at 10 bases. The germline V gene encodes CDR1 LNHDA and CDR2 SQIVND (reference sequence). This CDR3 spans 13 amino acids. V lost 4 bases to trimming and J lost 4 bases; unmatched junction nucleotides: 1.

This clone was recorded a few times. This rearrangement joins TRBV7-9 to TRBJ1-3; D gene uncertain. Germline V CDR1 and CDR2: SEHNR, FQNEAQ (reference sequence). Trimming cost V 1 base and J 8 bases, with 6 bases left between them. This CDR3 has 12 amino acids. As DNA, the CDR3 is TGTGCCAGCAGCTTAGGAACTTACACCATATATTTT. Protein sequence: CASSLGTYTIYF. Full variable domain (remainder filled in from reference TRBV7-9 and TRBJ1-3): DTGVSQNPRHKITKRGQNVTFRCDPISEHNRLYWYRQTLGQGPEFLTYFQNEAQLEKSRLLSDRFSAERPKGSFSTLEIQRTEQGDSAMYLCASSLGTYTIYFGEGSWLTVV.

As regards this clone: The same CDR3 is also encoded by other DNA sequences in this sample. The chain employs TRBV28 and TRBJ2-5; 9 nucleotides match TRBD1. CDR1 and CDR2 (germline): MDHEN, SYDVKM. Trimming removed 5 bases from V and 5 bases from J; junction bases left unmatched: 3. This CDR3 has 13 residues. CDR3 bases: TGTGCCAGCAGTAGTGGACAGGGGGAGACCCAGTACTTC. It codes for CASSSGQGETQYF.

This clone was detected only a few times. This chain connects TRBV30 to TRBJ1-1, with D possibly being TRBD1 (6 bases). CDR1 GTSNPN and CDR2 SVGIG come from the germline V gene (reference sequence). This CDR3 has 12 amino acids. V was pared by 5 bases and J by 5 bases, with 12 bases between. CDR3 sequence reads: CAWGTGLTEAFF. The CDR3 coding sequence is TGTGCCTGGGGAACAGGGCTAACTGAAGCTTTCTTT.

This clone was picked up a small number of times. J is TRBJ2-5 and V is TRBV14; 7 bases are a match to TRBD1. The V gene end was trimmed by 4 bases and the J gene end by 5 bases; junction bases not matched to a gene: 7. Per germline, CDR1 SGHDN and CDR2 FVKESK. There are 14 residues in the CDR3. The CDR3 region is CASSPLTGLETQYF. CDR3 nucleotides: TGTGCCAGCAGCCCTTTGACAGGGTTGGAGACCCAGTACTTC.

This clone was picked up a small number of times. The chain is built from TRBV5-4 and TRBJ2-3, with 15 bases aligning to TRBD2. The V segment lost 4 bases and the J segment 0 bases; nucleotides outside the gene matches: 12. The CDR3 spans 20 residues. CDR1 is SGHNT, CDR2 YYREEE, per germline (reference sequence). The DNA of the CDR3 is TGTGCCAGCAGCCCTGTCCCGGGACTAGCGGGGGGCCGTAGCACAGATACGCAGTATTTT. Protein sequence: CASSPVPGLAGGRSTDTQYF.

This clone showed up just a few times. The genes are TRBV27 and TRBJ2-1, with 7 bases aligning to TRBD1. CDR1 and CDR2 (germline): MNHEY, SMNVEV (reference sequence). J gave up 8 bases and V 5 bases, and 12 bases lay outside the gene matches. The CDR3 has 15 amino acids. CDR3 residues: CASSLTTGIVDEQFF. DNA for the CDR3: TGTGCCAGCAGTCTTACGACAGGGATAGTGGATGAGCAGTTCTTC.

This chain links TRBV18 with TRBJ2-1; D is undetermined. This CDR3 has 11 residues. Between the trimmed V and J ends, which lost 2 bases and 10 bases, there was a span of 6 bases. Germline-derived CDR1 and CDR2 are KGHSH and LQKENI. The CDR3 loop is CASSPTEEQFF. In DNA form, the CDR3 reads TGTGCCAGCTCACCAACCGAGGAGCAGTTCTTC. The whole variable domain, filled in from reference TRBV18 and TRBJ2-1, reads NAGVMQNPRHLVRRRGQEARLRCSPMKGHSHVYWYRQLPEEGLKFMVYLQKENIIDESGMPKERFSAEFPKEGPSILRIQQVVRGDSAAYFCASSPTEEQFFGPGTRLTVL.

Comments on this clone: This CDR3 is missing its conserved last phenylalanine or tryptophan, likely due to a read error. The chain has TRBV28 and TRBJ1-2, with D possibly being TRBD1 (6 bases). The length of the CDR3 is 12 residues. Germline assignment: CDR1 MDHEN and CDR2 SYDVKM. Trimming removed 8 bases from V and 8 bases from J, with 15 bases in between. The CDR3 coding sequence is TGTGCCAGCCAGGACAGTACTATCGGCTACACCCTC. It yields the protein CASQDSTIGYTL.

This clone has a handful of counts. V and J are TRBV7-2 and TRBJ2-3, with 9 bases matching TRBD2. The V segment lost 1 base and the J segment 8 bases; nucleotides outside the gene matches: 7. The germline V gene encodes CDR1 SGHTA and CDR2 FQGNSA. CDR3 length: 15 residues. The CDR3 bases are TGTGCCAGCAGCTTAGAAGGTCTAGCGGGACCTACGCAGTATTTT. This gives the protein CASSLEGLAGPTQYF. The variable domain in full, with the rest retrieved from reference TRBV7-2 and TRBJ2-3, is GAGVSQSPSNKVTEKGKDVELRCDPISGHTALYWYRQSLGQGLEFLIYFQGNSAPDKSGLPSDRFSAERTGGSVSTLTIQRTQQEDSAVYLCASSLEGLAGPTQYFGPGTRLTVL.

V is TRBV6-5 and J is TRBJ1-1, with a tentative D call TRBD1 (6 bases). V was cut by 5 bases and J by 11 bases, with 24 bases left in between. The CDR3 has 15 residues. Germline CDR1 is MNHEY and CDR2 is SVGAGI. CDR3 loop: CASSRNRVQSRSAFF. The CDR3 DNA reads as TGTGCCAGCAGTCGTAACAGGGTACAGTCACGATCGGCTTTCTTT.